A single sample is the source of the 10 T cell receptor beta chains below, sequenced in a study of T cell responses to AZD1222 COVID-19 vaccine. Data came from immunoSEQ multiplex PCR; TCRdb stores just in-frame clones and leaves some out. This table holds 100,000 to 150,000 clones, over 90% found once. Here the sequenced sample was peripheral blood, taken on day 0 of AZD1222 vaccination. The receptors stem from an adult in good health.

Written as DNA, the CDR3 is TGTGCCACCCAGGGGGGACAGACCAATCAGCCCCAGCATTTT. It specifies CATQGGQTNQPQHF. The chain recombines TRBV24-1 with TRBJ1-5, with 7 bases matching TRBD1. This CDR3 is 14 amino acids long. V lost 9 bases, J lost 3 bases, and 7 bases stayed unmatched. The germline V gene has CDR1 KGHDR and CDR2 SFDVKD.

The rearrangement uses TRBV29-1 and TRBJ1-4; D is unclear. CDR1 is SQVTM and CDR2 is ANQGSEA in the germline V gene. Deletions cut 1 base from V and 3 bases from J, with 9 bases between. The CDR3 loop spans 14 amino acids. The CDR3 sequence: CSVEVGTSNEKLFF. CDR3 DNA: TGCAGCGTTGAAGTAGGCACATCTAATGAAAAACTGTTTTTT.

This sequence joins TRBV10-1 and TRBJ2-7; perhaps TRBD2 as D (5 bases). The length of the CDR3 is 14 residues. V dropped 2 bases and J dropped 2 bases, with 10 bases sitting between them. From germline, CDR1 is WNHNN and CDR2 SYGVQD (reference sequence). This chain's CDR3 is CASSEASLTYEQYF. CDR3 nucleotide sequence: TGCGCCAGCAGTGAGGCTAGCTTAACCTACGAGCAGTACTTC.

This clone was picked up one time. The CDR3 region is CASSLALGQGLNEQFF. DNA for the CDR3: TGTGCCAGCAGCTTAGCGTTGGGACAGGGTCTCAATGAGCAGTTCTTC. This sequence joins TRBV7-6 and TRBJ2-1; 9 nucleotides match TRBD1. The CDR3 contains 16 residues. The V and J ends lost 0 bases and 6 bases, in that order; junction bases with no gene match: 6. Germline V gene sequence: CDR1 SGHVS, CDR2 FNYEAQ.

This CDR3 is CASSQVSYSGMTQYF. In DNA, the CDR3 is TGTGCCAGCAGCCAAGTTAGCTACTCTGGAATGACGCAGTATTTT. This chain connects TRBV3-1 (or the pseudogene TRBV3-2) to TRBJ2-3; D is uncertain. Germline assignment: CDR1 LGHDT and CDR2 YNNKEL (reference sequence). The CDR3 runs 15 residues. V shed 1 base and J shed 9 bases, with 17 bases lying between them.

This chain links TRBV6-1 with TRBJ1-6; D unclear. The CDR3 is 18 residues long. Trimming took off 0 bases at V and 3 bases at J, with 15 bases between the two ends. CDR1 MNHNS and CDR2 SASEGT come from the germline V gene. Written as DNA, the CDR3 is TGTGCCAGCAGTGAAGCGGCCGGGGTCGGGAACTATAATTCACCCCTCCACTTT. Translated, it gives CASSEAAGVGNYNSPLHF.

In DNA form, the CDR3 reads TGTGCCAGCAGTCCCCAATCTCCAGGGTCTAATGAAAAACTGTTTTTT. Protein: CASSPQSPGSNEKLFF. The chain has TRBV28 and TRBJ1-4; TRBD1 is a possible D gene (5 bases). Trimming removed 5 bases from V and 3 bases from J, with 16 bases in between. There are 16 residues in the CDR3. Germline V gene sequence: CDR1 MDHEN, CDR2 SYDVKM. The full variable domain, rest sourced from reference TRBV28 and TRBJ1-4, is DVKVTQSSRYLVKRTGEKVFLECVQDMDHENMFWYRQDPGLGLRLIYFSYDVKMKEKGDIPEGYSVSREKKERFSLILESASTNQTSMYLCASSPQSPGSNEKLFFGSGTQLSVL.

DNA for the CDR3: TGCGCCAGCAGCTTAACCCCCGGGACAGGGTATCTACAGGGCTACACCTTC. This codes for CASSLTPGTGYLQGYTF. V gene TRBV5-1 combines with J gene TRBJ1-2; 9 bases agree with TRBD1. This CDR3 contains 17 residues. Germline V gene sequence: CDR1 SGHRS, CDR2 YFSETQ. V lost 2 bases to trimming and J lost 8 bases; unmatched junction nucleotides: 16. The entire variable domain, with the rest obtained from reference TRBV5-1 and TRBJ1-2, is as follows: KAGVTQTPRYLIKTRGQQVTLSCSPISGHRSVSWYQQTPGQGLQFLFEYFSETQRNKGNFPGRFSGRQFSNSRSEMNVSTLELGDSALYLCASSLTPGTGYLQGYTFGSGTRLTVV.

This clone was seen only once. The chain is built from TRBV7-8 and TRBJ2-7; D might be TRBD1 or TRBD2, each matching 5 bases. The V end was cut by 0 bases, the J end by 5 bases, with 14 bases between. The germline gives CDR1 SGHVS, CDR2 FQNEAQ. The CDR3 contains 15 residues. CDR3 nucleotides: TGTGCCAGCAGCTTAGCGAAGGGGAGAGTACACGAGCAGTACTTC. This encodes CASSLAKGRVHEQYF.

The chain combines TRBV19 with TRBJ1-1; D unresolved. Germline V gene sequence: CDR1 LNHDA, CDR2 SQIVND (reference sequence). V lost 3 bases and J lost 0, with 8 bases in between. The CDR3 extends over 14 amino acids. This chain's CDR3 is CASSISQLNTEAFF. CDR3 in DNA: TGTGCCAGTAGTATTTCCCAATTGAACACTGAAGCTTTCTTT.